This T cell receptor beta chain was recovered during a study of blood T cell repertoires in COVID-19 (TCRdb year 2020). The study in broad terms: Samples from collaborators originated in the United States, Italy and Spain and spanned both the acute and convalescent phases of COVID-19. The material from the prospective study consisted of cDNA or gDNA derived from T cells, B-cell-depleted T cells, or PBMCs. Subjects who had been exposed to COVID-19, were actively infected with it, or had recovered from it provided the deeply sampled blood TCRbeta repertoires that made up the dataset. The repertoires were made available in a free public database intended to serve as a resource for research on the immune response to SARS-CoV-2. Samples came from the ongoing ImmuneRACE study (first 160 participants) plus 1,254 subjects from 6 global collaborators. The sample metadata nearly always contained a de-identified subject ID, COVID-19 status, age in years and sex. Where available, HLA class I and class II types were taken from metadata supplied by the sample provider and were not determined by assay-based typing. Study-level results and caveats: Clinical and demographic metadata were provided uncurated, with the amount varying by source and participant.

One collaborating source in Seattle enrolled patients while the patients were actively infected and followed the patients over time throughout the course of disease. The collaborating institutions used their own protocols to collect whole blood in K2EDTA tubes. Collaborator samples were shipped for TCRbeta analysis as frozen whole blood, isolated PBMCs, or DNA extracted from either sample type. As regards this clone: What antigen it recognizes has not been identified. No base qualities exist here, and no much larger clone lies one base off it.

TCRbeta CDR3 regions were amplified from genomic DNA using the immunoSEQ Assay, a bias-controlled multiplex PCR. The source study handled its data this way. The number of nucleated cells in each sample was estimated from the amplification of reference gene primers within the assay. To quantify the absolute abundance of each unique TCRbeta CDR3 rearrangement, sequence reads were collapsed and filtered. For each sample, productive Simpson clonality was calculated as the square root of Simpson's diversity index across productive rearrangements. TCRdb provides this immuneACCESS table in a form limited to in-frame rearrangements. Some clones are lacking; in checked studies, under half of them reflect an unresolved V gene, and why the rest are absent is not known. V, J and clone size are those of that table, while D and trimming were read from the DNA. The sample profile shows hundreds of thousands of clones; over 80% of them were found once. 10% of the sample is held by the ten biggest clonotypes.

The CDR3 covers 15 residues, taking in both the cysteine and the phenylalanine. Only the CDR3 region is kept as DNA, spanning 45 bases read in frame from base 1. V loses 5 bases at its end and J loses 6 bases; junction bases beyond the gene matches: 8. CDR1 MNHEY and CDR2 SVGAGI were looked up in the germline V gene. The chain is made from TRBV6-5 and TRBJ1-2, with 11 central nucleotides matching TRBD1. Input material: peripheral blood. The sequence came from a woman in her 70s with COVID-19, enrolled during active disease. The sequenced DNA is TGTGCCAGCAGTCCTAGGACAGGGGGCAAGAATGGCTACACCTTC. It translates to CASSPRTGGKNGYTF.